This entry lists 18 T cell receptor beta chains sequenced from one sample in a study of T cells after yellow fever vaccination. TCRdb redid the calling of the 5' RACE reads with MiXCR, one entry per CDR3 protein. The sample records approximately 300,000 distinct CDR3 sequences, about 10% being singletons. Sequences were derived from CD4+ T cells sorted from PBMCs, sampled 45 days after the yellow fever booster vaccination. These TCRs come from a man aged 18 to 29 who received the YFV17D yellow fever vaccine.

Only a few counts were recorded for this clonotype. This chain joins TRBV7-2 and TRBJ2-3; D assignment may be TRBD1 or TRBD2 (7 bases each). Germline V lookup: CDR1 SGHTA, CDR2 FQGNSA. V was trimmed by 3 bases and J by 4 bases, leaving 17 bases between them. The CDR3 has 16 amino acids. The chain's CDR3 is CASSFGPGGAADTQYF. The CDR3 bases are TGTGCCAGCAGCTTCGGCCCAGGGGGGGCCGCAGATACGCAGTATTTT. The full variable domain, in which reference TRBV7-2 and TRBJ2-3 provide the parts outside the CDR3, is GAGVSQSPSNKVTEKGKDVELRCDPISGHTALYWYRQSLGQGLEFLIYFQGNSAPDKSGLPSDRFSAERTGGSVSTLTIQRTQQEDSAVYLCASSFGPGGAADTQYFGPGTRLTVL.

This sequence joins TRBV27 and TRBJ1-5; TRBD1 is a possible D gene (6 bases). Trimming stripped 4 bases from V and 9 bases from J, with 16 bases between. In germline, CDR1 is MNHEY, CDR2 SMNVEV (reference sequence). The CDR3 spans 14 residues. This CDR3 is CASSWEPGVRPQHF. CDR3 nucleotide sequence: TGTGCCAGCAGTTGGGAACCAGGGGTTCGGCCCCAGCATTTT.

CDR3 DNA: TGTGCCAGCAGTCCCTCCCGGGACAAGAGTTGGAATGAGCAGTTCTTC. This gives the protein CASSPSRDKSWNEQFF. V usage is TRBV27 and J usage is TRBJ2-1; TRBD1 might be the D (6 bases). The V end lost 5 bases, the J end lost 7 bases, and 21 bases lay between the germline ends. Germline V gives CDR1 MNHEY, CDR2 SMNVEV (reference sequence). The CDR3 is 16 amino acids.

In this sample, this clonotype turned up a few times. The V call is TRBV11-2, the J call TRBJ2-3; D remains unclear. Trimming removed 0 bases from V and 2 bases from J, with 9 bases in between. CDR3 length: 15 residues. Per the germline V gene, CDR1 is SGHAT and CDR2 is FQNNGV. Written as DNA, the CDR3 is TGTGCCAGCAGCTTAGACCGAGTATTCACAGATACGCAGTATTTT. Its protein product is CASSLDRVFTDTQYF.

In its sample, this clonotype was seen a few times. This chain uses TRBV29-1 with TRBJ1-2; TRBD1 matches at 10 bases. The length of the CDR3 is 15 residues. V dropped 3 bases and J dropped 3; count of bases not matched to a gene: 7. Germline CDR1 is SQVTM and CDR2 is ANQGSEA. Here the CDR3 reads CSVESRDRGDYGYTF. CDR3 sequence (DNA): TGCAGCGTTGAGAGCCGGGACAGGGGAGACTATGGCTACACCTTC.

This clonotype was found many times. The rearrangement joins TRBV4-3 to TRBJ2-3; the D gene could be TRBD1 or TRBD2 (5 bases each). Germline CDR1 LGHNA, CDR2 YSLEER. Trimming left V 0 bases short and J 6 bases short, with 13 bases between. This CDR3 is built from 15 residues. The DNA of the CDR3 is TGCGCCAGCAGCCAAGAGAGGGGCCGCGGGGATACGCAGTATTTT. Its translation: CASSQERGRGDTQYF.

This chain uses TRBV20-1 with TRBJ1-1, with D hard to call. This CDR3 has 13 residues. V was shortened by 3 bases and J by 1 base, with 9 bases between the two germline ends. Germline CDR1 DFQATT, CDR2 SNEGSKA (reference sequence). CDR3 loop: CSASRDSNTEAFF. The CDR3 nucleotides read TGCAGTGCTAGTCGGGATTCGAACACTGAAGCTTTCTTT.

This clonotype was counted ten times or more. The J gene is TRBJ2-7, the V gene TRBV12-3 or TRBV12-4; perhaps D is TRBD1 or TRBD2 (5 bases each). The CDR3 is 13 amino acids. Trimming stripped 6 bases from V and 1 base from J, with 10 bases between. The DNA of the CDR3 is TGTGCCAGCAGCCGGGACCGATCCTACGAGCAGTACTTC. Translating gives CASSRDRSYEQYF.

This clonotype has a single count. This sequence joins TRBV4-1 and TRBJ1-2; D gene unclear. V lost 3 bases to trimming and J lost 6 bases, with 8 bases between them. The CDR3 is made up of 12 amino acids. Germline V gives CDR1 MGHRA, CDR2 YSYEKL. CDR3 protein: CASSQRVNGYTF. DNA for the CDR3: TGCGCCAGCAGCCAGAGAGTGAATGGCTACACCTTC.

The chain has TRBV6-1 and TRBJ1-1; 7 positions match TRBD1. CDR3 size: 16 residues. After removal of 6 bases from V and 3 bases from J, the junction contained 13 bases not matched to a gene. Germline CDR1 MNHNS, CDR2 SASEGT. The CDR3 sequence is CASRPGGTKTYTEAFF. CDR3 DNA sequence: TGTGCCAGCAGACCAGGGGGGACGAAAACATACACTGAAGCTTTCTTT.

This clonotype was seen ten or more times. The gene calls are TRBV28 and TRBJ1-1; D not resolved. Germline CDR1 is MDHEN and CDR2 is SYDVKM. The length of the CDR3 is 12 residues. V was shortened by 7 bases and J by 4 bases, with 10 bases between the two germline ends. CDR3 nucleotide sequence: TGTGCCAGCAAACCCCTGAGCACTGAAGCTTTCTTT. Residues: CASKPLSTEAFF.

J is TRBJ1-2 and V is TRBV5-1; no reliable D call. V was cut by 2 bases and J by 3 bases, with 11 bases left in between. This CDR3 comprises 14 residues. Germline CDR1 and CDR2: SGHRS and YFSETQ. The CDR3 DNA reads as TGCGCCAGCAGCTTTGGGCAGGCGGACTATGGCTACACCTTC. The encoded protein is CASSFGQADYGYTF. Using reference TRBV5-1 and TRBJ1-2 for the parts outside the CDR3, the full variable domain is KAGVTQTPRYLIKTRGQQVTLSCSPISGHRSVSWYQQTPGQGLQFLFEYFSETQRNKGNFPGRFSGRQFSNSRSEMNVSTLELGDSALYLCASSFGQADYGYTFGSGTRLTVV.

CDR3 in DNA: TGTGCCAGCAGCCAACAGGGGGCGGATGAAAAACTGTTTTTT. Protein product: CASSQQGADEKLFF. The chain has TRBV4-2 and TRBJ1-4; TRBD1 agrees at 8 bases. Germline V gene sequence: CDR1 LGHNA, CDR2 YNFKEQ. CDR3 size: 14 residues. V lost 2 bases and J lost 6; bases outside the gene matches: 2.

The sample holds a few counts of this clonotype. This chain joins TRBV6-2 or TRBV6-3 and TRBJ1-6; D ambiguous. This CDR3 comprises 18 residues. Trimming removed 2 bases from V and 4 bases from J, with 18 bases in between. Looked up from germline, CDR1 is MNHEY and CDR2 is SVGEGT. DNA of the CDR3: TGTGCCAGCAGTTACGCGAACCACCCCAAAGAATATAATTCACCCCTCCACTTT. Amino acid sequence: CASSYANHPKEYNSPLHF.

J is TRBJ2-1 and V is TRBV7-3; TRBD2 matches 7 bases. This CDR3 spans 15 amino acids. Germline CDR1 is SGHTA and CDR2 is FQGTGA. The J segment lost 3 bases and the V segment lost 5 bases, leaving 7 bases of the junction unmatched. The CDR3 reads CASSPPGGNYNEQFF. DNA for the CDR3: TGTGCCAGCAGCCCACCCGGGGGGAACTACAATGAGCAGTTCTTC.

In its sample, this clonotype was seen many times. The rearrangement joins TRBV7-6 to TRBJ1-1, with D hard to call. The CDR3 length is 14 residues. Per germline, CDR1 SGHVS and CDR2 FNYEAQ. V shed 3 bases and J shed 7 bases, with 15 bases lying between them. The chain's CDR3 is CASSFSANSREAFF. For the CDR3, the DNA is TGTGCCAGCAGCTTTTCGGCCAACTCCCGTGAAGCTTTCTTT.

This clonotype was observed a handful of times. CDR3 DNA: TGTGCCAGCAGCTTGACCCAGTACACAGATACGCAGTATTTT. Encoded protein: CASSLTQYTDTQYF. V gene TRBV5-4 combines with J gene TRBJ2-3; D remains unclear. Germline values: CDR1 SGHNT, CDR2 YYREEE (reference sequence). CDR3 length: 14 residues. V was cut by 1 base and J by 2 bases, with 8 bases left in between.

The chain employs TRBV2 and TRBJ2-1; D gene uncertain. The length of the CDR3 is 15 residues. V lost 4 bases, J lost 3 bases, and 13 bases lay in between. Germline CDR1 and CDR2: SNHLY and FYNNEI. Here the CDR3 DNA reads TGTGCCAGCAGTGTATCCACTCTCCTCTACAATGAGCAGTTCTTC. It yields the protein CASSVSTLLYNEQFF.